This T cell receptor beta chain was retrieved from a study of cytomegalovirus exposure and HLA in healthy donors. Study-wide results and limits: The study recorded around 160 TCR beta chains that were cytomegalovirus-associated. Cytomegalovirus status was reportedly diagnosed by the classifier with high specificity and sensitivity.

The CDR3 has 14 residues. Germline loops: CDR1 SGHDT, CDR2 YYEEEE. The V end lost 2 bases, the J end lost 6 bases, and 15 bases lay between the germline ends. Comments on this clone: Its matching antigen is unknown.

Libraries were prepared by immunoSEQ multiplex PCR; TCRdb keeps only in-frame clonotypes and omits some of them. The sample holds 100,000 to 120,000 clones, around 95% seen once. The clonotype originates from a woman aged 18-29 years in good health and CMV-seronegative. The V and J genes are TRBV5-6 and TRBJ2-7; D ambiguous. The sequenced sample consisted of PBMCs. CDR3 amino acids: CASSFPSLRVEQYF. CDR3 nucleotides: TGTGCCAGCAGCTTCCCGTCCCTTCGGGTCGAGCAGTACTTC.